This T cell receptor (beta chain) came from a study of blood T cell repertoires in COVID-19. The CDR3 loop spans 14 amino acids. Trimming stripped 4 bases from V and 1 base from J, with 10 bases between. In germline, CDR1 is LGHDT, CDR2 YNNKEL (reference sequence). This table comes from immunoSEQ multiplex PCR, and its TCRdb copy is limited to in-frame clones, with some not included. The sample holds about 310,000 clones; roughly 90% are singletons and the top ten take approximately 9%. The receptor's source is a woman aged 18-35 years who had recovered from COVID-19. J is TRBJ1-1 and V is TRBV3-1 (or the pseudogene TRBV3-2); D perhaps matches TRBD1 (5 bases). The sequencing input was PBMCs or T cells enriched from blood (not recorded which). CDR3 coding DNA: TGTGCCAGCAGCCTTCTCGACAGGAACACTGAAGCTTTCTTT. Translating it yields CASSLLDRNTEAFF.